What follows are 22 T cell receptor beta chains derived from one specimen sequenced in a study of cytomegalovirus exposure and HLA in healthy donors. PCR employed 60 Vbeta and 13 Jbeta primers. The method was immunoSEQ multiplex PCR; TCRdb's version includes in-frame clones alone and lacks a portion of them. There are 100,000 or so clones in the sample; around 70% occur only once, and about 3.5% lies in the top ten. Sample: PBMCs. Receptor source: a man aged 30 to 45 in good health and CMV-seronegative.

The CDR3 loop is CASSPYPTGGQETQYF. In DNA form, the CDR3 reads TGTGCCAGCAGCCCTTATCCGACCGGGGGCCAAGAGACCCAGTACTTC. The chain is built from TRBV27 and TRBJ2-5; the D gene is possibly TRBD2 (6 bases). Trimming removed 6 bases from V and 1 base from J, with 18 bases in between. The CDR3 contains 16 residues. CDR1 is MNHEY, CDR2 SMNVEV, per germline (reference sequence).

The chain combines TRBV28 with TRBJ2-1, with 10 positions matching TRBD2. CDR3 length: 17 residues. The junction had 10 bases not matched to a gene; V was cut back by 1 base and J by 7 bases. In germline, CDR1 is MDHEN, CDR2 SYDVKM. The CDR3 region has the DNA TGTGCCAGCAGTTTATACCGAAGCGGGAGGGCCAGGAATGAGCAGTTCTTC. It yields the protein CASSLYRSGRARNEQFF.

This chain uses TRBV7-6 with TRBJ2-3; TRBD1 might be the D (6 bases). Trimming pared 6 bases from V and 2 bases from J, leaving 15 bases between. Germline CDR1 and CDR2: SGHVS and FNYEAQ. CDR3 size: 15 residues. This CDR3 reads CASREGQIPTDTQYF. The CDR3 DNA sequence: TGTGCCAGCAGGGAAGGACAGATACCCACAGATACGCAGTATTTT.

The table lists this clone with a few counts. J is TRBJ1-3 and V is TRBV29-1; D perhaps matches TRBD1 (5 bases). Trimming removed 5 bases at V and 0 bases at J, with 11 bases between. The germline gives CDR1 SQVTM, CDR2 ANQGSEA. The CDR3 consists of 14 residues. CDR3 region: CSVSQGSSGNTIYF. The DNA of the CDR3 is TGCAGCGTTAGCCAGGGTTCCTCTGGAAACACCATATATTTT. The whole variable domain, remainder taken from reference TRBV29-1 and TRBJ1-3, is SAVISQKPSRDICQRGTSLTIQCQVDSQVTMMFWYRQQPGQSLTLIATANQGSEATYESGFVIDKFPISRPNLTFSTLTVSNMSPEDSSIYLCSVSQGSSGNTIYFGEGSWLTVV.

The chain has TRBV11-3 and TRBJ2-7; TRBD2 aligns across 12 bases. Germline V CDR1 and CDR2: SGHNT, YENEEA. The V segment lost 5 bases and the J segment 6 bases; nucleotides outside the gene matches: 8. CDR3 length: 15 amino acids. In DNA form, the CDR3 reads TGTGCCAGCAGCCCGAGGACTAGCGGGAAAGTCGAGCAGTACTTC. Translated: CASSPRTSGKVEQYF.

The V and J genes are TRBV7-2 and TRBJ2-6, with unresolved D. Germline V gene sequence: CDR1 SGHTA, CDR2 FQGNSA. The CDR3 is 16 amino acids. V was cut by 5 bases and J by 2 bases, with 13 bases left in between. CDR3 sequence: CASSPPGLAGANVLTF. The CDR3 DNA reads TGTGCCAGCAGCCCCCCCGGCCTAGCTGGGGCCAACGTCCTGACTTTC.

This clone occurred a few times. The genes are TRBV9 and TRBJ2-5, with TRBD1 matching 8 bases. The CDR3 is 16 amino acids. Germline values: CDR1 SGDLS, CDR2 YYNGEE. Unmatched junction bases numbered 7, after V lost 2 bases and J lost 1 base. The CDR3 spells CASSVDRVSRQETQYF. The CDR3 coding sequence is TGTGCCAGCAGCGTGGACAGGGTCTCCCGCCAAGAGACCCAGTACTTC.

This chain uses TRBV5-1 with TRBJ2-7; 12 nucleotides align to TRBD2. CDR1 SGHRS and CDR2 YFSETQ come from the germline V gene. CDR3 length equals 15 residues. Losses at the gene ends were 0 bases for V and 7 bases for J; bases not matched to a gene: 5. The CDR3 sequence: CASSLELAGGREQYF. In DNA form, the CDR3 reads TGCGCCAGCAGCTTGGAACTAGCGGGAGGCCGGGAGCAGTACTTC.

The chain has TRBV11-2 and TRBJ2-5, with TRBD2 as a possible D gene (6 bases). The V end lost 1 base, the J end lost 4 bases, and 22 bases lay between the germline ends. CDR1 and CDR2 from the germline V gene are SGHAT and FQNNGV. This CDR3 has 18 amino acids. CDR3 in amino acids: CASSLVRGGEDFLETQYF. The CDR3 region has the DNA TGTGCCAGCAGCTTAGTGCGAGGAGGGGAGGACTTCCTAGAGACCCAGTACTTC.

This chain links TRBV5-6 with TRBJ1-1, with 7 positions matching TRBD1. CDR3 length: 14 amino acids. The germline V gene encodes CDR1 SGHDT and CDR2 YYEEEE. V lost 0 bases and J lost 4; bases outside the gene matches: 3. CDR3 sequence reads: CASSLDRGVTEAFF. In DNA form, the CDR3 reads TGTGCCAGCAGCTTGGACAGGGGAGTCACTGAAGCTTTCTTT.

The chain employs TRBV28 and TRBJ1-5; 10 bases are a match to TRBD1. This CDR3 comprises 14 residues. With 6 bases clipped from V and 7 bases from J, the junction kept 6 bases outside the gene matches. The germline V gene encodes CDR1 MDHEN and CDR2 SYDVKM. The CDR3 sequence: CASSTGTGVQPQHF. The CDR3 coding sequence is TGTGCCAGCAGCACCGGGACAGGGGTCCAGCCCCAGCATTTT.

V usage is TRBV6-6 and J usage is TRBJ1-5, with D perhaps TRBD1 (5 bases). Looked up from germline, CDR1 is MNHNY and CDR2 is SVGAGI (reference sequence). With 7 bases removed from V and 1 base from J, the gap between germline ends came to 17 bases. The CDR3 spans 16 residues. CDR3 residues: CASTPPGGASNQPQHF. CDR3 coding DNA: TGTGCCAGCACACCCCCCGGAGGGGCAAGCAATCAGCCCCAGCATTTT.

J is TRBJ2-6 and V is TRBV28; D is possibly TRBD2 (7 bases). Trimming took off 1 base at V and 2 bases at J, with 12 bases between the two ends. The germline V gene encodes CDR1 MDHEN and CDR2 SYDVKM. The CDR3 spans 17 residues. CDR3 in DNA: TGTGCCAGCAGTTTATATGGGGGGGCTGCTGGGGCCAACGTCCTGACTTTC. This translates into CASSLYGGAAGANVLTF.

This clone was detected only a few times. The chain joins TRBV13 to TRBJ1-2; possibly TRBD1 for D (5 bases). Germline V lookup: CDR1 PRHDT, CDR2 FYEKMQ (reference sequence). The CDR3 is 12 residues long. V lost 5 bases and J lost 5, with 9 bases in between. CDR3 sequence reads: CASSDQGYGYTF. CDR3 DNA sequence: TGTGCCAGCAGCGATCAGGGTTATGGCTACACCTTC.

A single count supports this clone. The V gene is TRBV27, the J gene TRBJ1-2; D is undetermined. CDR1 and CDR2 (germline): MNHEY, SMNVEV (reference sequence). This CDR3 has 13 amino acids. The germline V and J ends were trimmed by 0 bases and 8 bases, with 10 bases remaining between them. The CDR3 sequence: CASSLSFSEGYTF. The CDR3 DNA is TGTGCCAGCAGTTTATCCTTCAGTGAAGGCTACACCTTC.

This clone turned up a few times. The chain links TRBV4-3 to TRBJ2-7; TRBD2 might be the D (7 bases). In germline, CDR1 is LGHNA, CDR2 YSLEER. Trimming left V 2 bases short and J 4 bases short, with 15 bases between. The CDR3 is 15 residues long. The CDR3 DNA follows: TGCGCCAGCAGCCAATGGCGGGGAGGGGGGTACGAGCAGTACTTC. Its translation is CASSQWRGGGYEQYF.

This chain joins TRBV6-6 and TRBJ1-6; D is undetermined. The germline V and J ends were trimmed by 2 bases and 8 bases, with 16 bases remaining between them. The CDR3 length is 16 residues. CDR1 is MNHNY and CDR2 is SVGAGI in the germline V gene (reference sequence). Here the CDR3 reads CASSYGGTLADSPLHF. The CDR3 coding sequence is TGTGCCAGCAGTTACGGTGGAACTTTAGCGGATTCACCCCTCCACTTT.

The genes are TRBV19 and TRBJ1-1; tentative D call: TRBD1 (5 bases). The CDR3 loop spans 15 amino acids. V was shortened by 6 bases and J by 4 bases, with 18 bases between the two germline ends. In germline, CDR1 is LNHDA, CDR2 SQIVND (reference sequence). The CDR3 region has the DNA TGTGCCAGTAGGACGGGGAACAGGAGGGCCACTGAAGCTTTCTTT. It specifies CASRTGNRRATEAFF.

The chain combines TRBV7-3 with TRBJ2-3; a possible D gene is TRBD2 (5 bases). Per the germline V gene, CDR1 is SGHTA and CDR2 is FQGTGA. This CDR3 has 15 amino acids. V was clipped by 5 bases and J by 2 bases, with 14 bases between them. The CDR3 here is CASSHEPGSTDTQYF. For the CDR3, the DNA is TGTGCCAGCAGCCACGAACCGGGGTCCACAGATACGCAGTATTTT.

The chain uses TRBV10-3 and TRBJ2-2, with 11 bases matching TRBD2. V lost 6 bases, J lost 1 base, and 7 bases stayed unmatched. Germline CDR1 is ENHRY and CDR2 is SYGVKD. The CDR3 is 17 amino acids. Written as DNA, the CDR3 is TGTGCCATCAGAGCCGGGACTAGCGGCCTGAACACCGGGGAGCTGTTTTTT. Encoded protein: CAIRAGTSGLNTGELFF.

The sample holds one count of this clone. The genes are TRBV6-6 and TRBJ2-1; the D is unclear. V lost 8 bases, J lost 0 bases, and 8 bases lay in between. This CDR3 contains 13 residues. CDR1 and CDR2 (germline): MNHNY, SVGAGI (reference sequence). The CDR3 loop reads CASLEDSYNEQFF. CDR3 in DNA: TGTGCCAGCCTTGAGGACTCCTACAATGAGCAGTTCTTC.

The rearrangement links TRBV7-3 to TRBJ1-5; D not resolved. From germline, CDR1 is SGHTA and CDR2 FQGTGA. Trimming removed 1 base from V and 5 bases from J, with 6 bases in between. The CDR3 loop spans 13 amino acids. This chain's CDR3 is CASSLIPDQPQHF. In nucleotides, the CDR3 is TGTGCCAGCAGCTTAATCCCGGATCAGCCCCAGCATTTT.